Each of the 10 T cell receptor beta chains below was sequenced from the same sample in a study of response to subunit inactivated influenza vaccine. TCRdb reprocessed the RT-PCR reads with MiXCR, giving one entry per CDR3 protein. Of about 520,000 distinct CDR3 sequences in the sample, roughly 27% were seen once. The specimen comprised CD4+ T cells sorted from PBMCs, sampled about 5 days after vaccination. The receptors stem from a middle-aged man who received an inactivated influenza vaccine.

The rearrangement uses TRBV10-2 and TRBJ2-3; D is unresolved. Germline V CDR1 and CDR2: WSHSY, SAAADI. The CDR3 is made up of 13 amino acids. The V end was cut by 7 bases, the J end by 2 bases, with 10 bases between. The CDR3 sequence: CASTRITTDTQYF. The CDR3, as DNA: TGCGCCAGCACTCGAATAACCACAGATACGCAGTATTTT.

V gene TRBV20-1 combines with J gene TRBJ2-1; 13 bases are shared with TRBD2. Germline assignment: CDR1 DFQATT and CDR2 SNEGSKA (reference sequence). The CDR3 spans 17 residues. The ends lost 1 base at V and 4 bases at J; junction bases unmatched: 7. The CDR3 region has the DNA TGCAGTGCTAGAGGACTAGCGGGAGGTGTGGGGTACAATGAGCAGTTCTTC. This encodes CSARGLAGGVGYNEQFF.

CDR3 residues: CSVGLGMNTGELFF. CDR3 coding DNA: TGCAGCGTTGGTCTCGGTATGAACACCGGGGAGCTGTTTTTT. The chain joins TRBV29-1 to TRBJ2-2; the D is unclear. CDR3 size: 14 residues. CDR1 is SQVTM and CDR2 is ANQGSEA in the germline V gene. V was clipped by 4 bases and J by 1 base, with 10 bases between them.

The chain couples TRBV5-6 to TRBJ2-1; no definite D call. Trimming stripped 2 bases from V and 4 bases from J, with 16 bases between. The CDR3 totals 16 residues. Germline V lookup: CDR1 SGHDT, CDR2 YYEEEE. The CDR3 nucleotides are TGTGCCAGCAGCTTAGGTGGGGATAGTGGGTACAATGAGCAGTTCTTC. Translation: CASSLGGDSGYNEQFF.

The V gene is TRBV5-6, the J gene TRBJ2-1; 13 bases line up with TRBD2. Per germline, CDR1 SGHDT and CDR2 YYEEEE. This CDR3 is 18 amino acids long. J lost 4 bases, V lost 3 bases, and 10 bases had no gene match. CDR3 residues: CASSSFGLAGDEYNEQFF. The CDR3 DNA reads as TGTGCCAGCAGCTCCTTTGGACTAGCGGGAGATGAATACAATGAGCAGTTCTTC.

This clonotype was observed a few times. The chain is built from TRBV6-2 or TRBV6-3 and TRBJ2-5; 10 nucleotides align to TRBD1. Germline values: CDR1 MNHEY, CDR2 SVGEGT. V gave up 5 bases and J gave up 5 bases; unmatched junction bases: 8. The CDR3 totals 15 residues. CDR3 residues: CASSTTDRGLETQYF. The CDR3 DNA sequence: TGTGCCAGCAGTACAACCGACAGGGGGCTGGAGACCCAGTACTTC.

V and J are TRBV4-3 and TRBJ2-7, with a possible D match to TRBD1 (6 bases). Per the germline V gene, CDR1 is LGHNA and CDR2 is YSLEER. V was clipped by 4 bases and J by 6 bases, with 13 bases between them. The CDR3 consists of 13 residues. The DNA for the CDR3 is TGCGCCAGCAGCCGGGAACAGGGCTCCGAGCAGTACTTC. This encodes CASSREQGSEQYF.

The gene calls are TRBV20-1 and TRBJ2-5; 8 positions match TRBD1. The V segment lost 4 bases and the J segment 4 bases; nucleotides outside the gene matches: 11. Germline loops: CDR1 DFQATT, CDR2 SNEGSKA (reference sequence). The CDR3 length is 15 residues. The CDR3 DNA is TGCAGTGCTAATTCGCGACAGGGGAGCACAGAGACCCAGTACTTC. Translating gives CSANSRQGSTETQYF.

The gene calls are TRBV6-1 and TRBJ2-7, with D maybe TRBD2 (6 bases). CDR1 is MNHNS and CDR2 is SASEGT in the germline V gene. V was pared by 6 bases and J by 6 bases, with 15 bases between. The CDR3 runs to 13 residues. The CDR3 loop reads CASSPRRGSEQYF. In DNA form, the CDR3 reads TGTGCCAGCAGCCCCCGGCGGGGCAGCGAGCAGTACTTC.

This chain connects TRBV20-1 to TRBJ2-2; perhaps TRBD2 as D (7 bases). The CDR3 loop spans 14 amino acids. Germline-derived CDR1 and CDR2 are DFQATT and SNEGSKA (reference sequence). Trimming took 7 bases from V and 7 from J, leaving 19 bases between them. The CDR3 nucleotides read TGCAGTGTTCGACCCGGGGGGCGAGGCGGGGAGCTGTTTTTT. Its protein is CSVRPGGRGGELFF.